Each of the 9 T cell receptor beta chains below was sequenced from the same sample in a study of resident and recirculating memory T cells in vitiligo listed by TCRdb under 2018. The library relied on the immunoSEQ multiplex PCR assay. The clones in this table, taken by TCRdb from immuneACCESS, are in-frame only. Not every clone is retained; where verified, under half of the shortfall comes from an unresolved V gene, and the cause of the rest is unknown. The sample records about 42,000 clones, 92% of which are singletons. About 4.5% of the sample rests with the top ten. The sequencing sample was made of blood. These receptors came from a male donor with vitiligo.

V is TRBV6-5 and J is TRBJ2-6; D remains unclear. V gave up 5 bases and J gave up 4 bases, with 6 bases separating them. Germline values: CDR1 MNHEY, CDR2 SVGAGI. The CDR3 totals 13 residues. CDR3 DNA sequence: TGTGCCAGCAGTCCTCCCGGGGCCAACGTCCTGACTTTC. Its protein product is CASSPPGANVLTF.

V is TRBV15 and J is TRBJ2-7; TRBD2 agrees at 7 bases. V dropped 3 bases and J dropped 2; count of bases not matched to a gene: 4. The germline V gene encodes CDR1 LNHNV and CDR2 YYDKDF (reference sequence). The CDR3 is 14 amino acids. The CDR3 loop reads CATSSPGGTYEQYF. Here the CDR3 DNA reads TGTGCCACCAGCAGCCCGGGAGGAACCTACGAGCAGTACTTC.

This rearrangement joins TRBV7-7 to TRBJ1-1; D is ambiguous. V was clipped by 5 bases and J by 6 bases, with 7 bases between them. Germline CDR1 is SSHAT and CDR2 is FNYEAQ (reference sequence). The CDR3 is 11 amino acids. The CDR3 coding sequence is TGTGCCAGCAGCCCCCTCTCTGAAGCTTTCTTT. It yields the protein CASSPLSEAFF.

This chain links TRBV13 with TRBJ2-7, with 10 bases fitting TRBD2. The germline CDR1 and CDR2 sequences are PRHDT and FYEKMQ (reference sequence). Trimming at V came to 7 bases and at J to 0 bases, leaving 12 bases not matched to a gene. The length of the CDR3 is 17 residues. CDR3 protein: CASTLGSGGPSSYEQYF. CDR3 DNA: TGTGCCAGCACCTTGGGTAGCGGGGGGCCGAGCTCCTACGAGCAGTACTTC.

The chain couples TRBV18 to TRBJ2-5; D may be TRBD1 (5 bases). This CDR3 has 15 residues. Deletions cut 0 bases from V and 1 base from J, with 9 bases between. Germline CDR1 KGHSH, CDR2 LQKENI. The CDR3 DNA sequence: TGTGCCAGCTCACCACCTTCAACAGGCCAAGAGACCCAGTACTTC. This codes for CASSPPSTGQETQYF.

The V and J genes are TRBV5-1 and TRBJ2-7; a possible D gene is TRBD2 (6 bases). Germline assignment: CDR1 SGHRS and CDR2 YFSETQ. Trimming took off 4 bases at V and 3 bases at J, with 14 bases between the two ends. The CDR3 has 14 amino acids. The DNA of the CDR3 is TGCGCCAGCAGCCCCACTATCGGGGGCTACGAGCAGTACTTC. Translated: CASSPTIGGYEQYF.

The chain uses TRBV6-5 and TRBJ1-1; D gene ambiguous. This CDR3 spans 13 amino acids. V lost 2 bases to trimming and J lost 4 bases, with 8 bases between them. Per the germline V gene, CDR1 is MNHEY and CDR2 is SVGAGI. CDR3 nucleotides: TGTGCCAGCAGTTACACGGGGATCACTGAAGCTTTCTTT. Translating gives CASSYTGITEAFF.

J is TRBJ2-1 and V is TRBV30; D gene uncertain. Germline CDR1 reads GTSNPN; CDR2 reads SVGIG (reference sequence). Between the trimmed V and J ends, which lost 0 bases and 6 bases, there was a span of 9 bases. The CDR3 runs to 13 residues. CDR3 DNA sequence: TGTGCCTGGAGTGTACAGCAGACCAATGAGCAGTTCTTC. Translating gives CAWSVQQTNEQFF.

This clone was found once. The V call is TRBV6-1, the J call TRBJ2-7; maybe TRBD1 (6 bases). Germline-derived CDR1 and CDR2 are MNHNS and SASEGT. Trimming shortened V by 2 bases and J by 2 bases, and 16 bases separated the two germline ends. The CDR3 spans 16 residues. The CDR3 is CASSEHLGARAYEQYF. In nucleotides, the CDR3 is TGTGCCAGCAGTGAACATTTGGGGGCCCGGGCCTACGAGCAGTACTTC.